The rows below give T cell receptor beta chains drawn from one sample of a study of blood T cell repertoires in COVID-19. Using immunoSEQ multiplex PCR, the repertoire was profiled, and TCRdb retains in-frame clones only, with some absent. The table includes around 140,000 clones, approximately 84% detected once. Sequences were obtained from peripheral blood. The receptors here all came from a human donor in a cohort sampled during active COVID-19. Each CDR3 is given with its conserved first and last residue. A D gene is named only where the DNA matches it firmly. Rows may omit the clone size; those that give it use once, few, many or a size class.

J: TRBJ1-5
D: TRBD1
V: TRBV5-1
size: .
CDR3: CASSSTGGDNQPQHF
DNA: TGCGCCAGCAGCTCTACAGGGGGTGACAATCAGCCCCAGCATTTT

J: TRBJ2-4
D: .
V: TRBV5-1
size: .
CDR3: CASSFSTSGAKNIQYF
DNA: TGCGCCAGCAGCTTTAGTACTAGTGGTGCCAAAAACATTCAGTACTTC

J: TRBJ2-3
D: TRBD2
V: TRBV7-2
size: .
CDR3: CASSSRRGSTDTQYF
DNA: TGTGCCAGCAGCTCCCGGCGGGGGAGCACAGATACGCAGTATTTT

J: TRBJ1-4
D: TRBD1
V: TRBV5-1
size: .
CDR3: CASGGGGSNEKLFF
DNA: TGCGCCAGCGGCGGAGGGGGCTCTAATGAAAAACTGTTTTTT

J: TRBJ1-2
D: TRBD1
V: TRBV13
size: .
CDR3: CASSFDRDDYGYTF
DNA: TGTGCCAGCAGCTTCGACAGGGATGACTATGGCTACACCTTC

J: TRBJ2-1
D: TRBD1
V: TRBV7-2
size: once
CDR3: CASSLPGGWHEQFF
DNA: TGTGCCAGCAGCTTACCAGGGGGCTGGCATGAGCAGTTCTTC

J: TRBJ1-1
D: .
V: TRBV18
size: once
CDR3: CASSPSGIPEAFF
DNA: TGTGCCAGCTCACCATCGGGAATCCCTGAAGCTTTCTTT

J: TRBJ1-1
D: .
V: TRBV3-1/TRBV3-2
size: .
CDR3: CASSLGQMNTEAFF
DNA: TGTGCCAGCAGCCTCGGACAGATGAACACTGAAGCTTTCTTT

J: TRBJ2-5
D: .
V: TRBV19
size: .
CDR3: CASSKGGGETQYF
DNA: TGTGCCAGTAGTAAGGGGGGGGGAGAGACCCAGTACTTC

J: TRBJ1-2
D: .
V: TRBV7-2
size: .
CDR3: CASSSNVGTPYGYTF
DNA: TGTGCCAGCAGCTCCAACGTTGGGACTCCCTATGGCTACACCTTC

J: TRBJ1-2
D: .
V: TRBV6-5
size: .
CDR3: CASREFSYGYTF
DNA: TGTGCCAGCAGGGAGTTTTCCTATGGCTACACCTTC

J: TRBJ2-5
D: .
V: TRBV29-1
size: .
CDR3: CSVEFRGLETQYF
DNA: TGCAGCGTTGAATTTAGGGGATTGGAGACCCAGTACTTC

J: TRBJ2-3
D: TRBD2
V: TRBV9
size: .
CDR3: CASSVGASGGRSDTQYF
DNA: TGTGCCAGCAGCGTAGGTGCTAGCGGGGGAAGGTCAGATACGCAGTATTTT

J: TRBJ2-1
D: .
V: TRBV19
size: once
CDR3: CASSIGSGTHYNEQFF
DNA: TGTGCCAGTAGTATTGGCTCCGGGACTCACTACAATGAGCAGTTCTTC

J: TRBJ1-3
D: TRBD1
V: TRBV9
size: few
CDR3: CASSVGQGAGNTIYF
DNA: TGTGCCAGCAGCGTGGGACAGGGGGCTGGAAACACCATATATTTT

J: TRBJ1-1
D: .
V: TRBV5-6
size: .
CDR3: CASSRQRLTEAFF
DNA: TGTGCCAGCAGCAGACAGCGACTCACTGAAGCTTTCTTT

J: TRBJ2-3
D: .
V: TRBV5-4
size: .
CDR3: CASSLDNKGPKDTQYF
DNA: TGTGCCAGCAGCTTGGACAATAAGGGGCCCAAAGATACGCAGTATTTT

J: TRBJ1-5
D: .
V: TRBV25-1
size: .
CDR3: CASSGHGGQPQHF
DNA: TGTGCCAGCAGTGGGCACGGAGGGCAGCCCCAGCATTTT

J: TRBJ2-3
D: TRBD2
V: TRBV7-2
size: .
CDR3: CASSPWGGITDTQYF
DNA: TGTGCCAGCAGCCCCTGGGGGGGGATCACAGATACGCAGTATTTT

J: TRBJ1-3
D: .
V: TRBV6-2/TRBV6-3
size: .
CDR3: CASSYYGLKEYSGNTIYF
DNA: TGTGCCAGCAGTTACTACGGATTGAAGGAGTACTCTGGAAACACCATATATTTT

J: TRBJ2-7
D: .
V: TRBV5-1
size: .
CDR3: CASSKGFGGENYEQYF
DNA: TGCGCCAGCAGCAAAGGCTTCGGGGGTGAAAACTACGAGCAGTACTTC

J: TRBJ1-5
D: TRBD1
V: TRBV7-2
size: .
CDR3: CASSRTGLGNQPQHF
DNA: TGTGCCAGCAGCCGGACAGGACTTGGCAATCAGCCCCAGCATTTT